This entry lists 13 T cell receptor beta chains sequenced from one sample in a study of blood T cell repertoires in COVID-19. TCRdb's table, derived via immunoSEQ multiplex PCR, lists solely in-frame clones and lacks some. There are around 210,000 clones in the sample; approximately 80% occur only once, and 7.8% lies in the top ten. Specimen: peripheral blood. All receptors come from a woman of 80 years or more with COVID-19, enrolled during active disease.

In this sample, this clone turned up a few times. The CDR3 here is CATSRAGQRKYF. As DNA, the CDR3 is TGTGCCACCAGCAGGGCGGGACAGAGAAAGTACTTC. The chain is built from TRBV15 and TRBJ2-7; the D gene is possibly TRBD1 (7 bases). V dropped 3 bases and J dropped 11 bases, with 14 bases sitting between them. CDR3 length: 12 amino acids. In germline, CDR1 is LNHNV, CDR2 YYDKDF (reference sequence).

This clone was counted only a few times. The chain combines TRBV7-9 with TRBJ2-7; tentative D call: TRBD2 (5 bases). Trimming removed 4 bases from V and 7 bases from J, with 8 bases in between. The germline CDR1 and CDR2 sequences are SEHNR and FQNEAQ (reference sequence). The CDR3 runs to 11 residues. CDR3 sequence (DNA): TGTGCCAGCAGCTCAGGCGGGGAGCAGTACTTC. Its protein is CASSSGGEQYF. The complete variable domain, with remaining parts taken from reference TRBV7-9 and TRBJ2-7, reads DTGVSQNPRHKITKRGQNVTFRCDPISEHNRLYWYRQTLGQGPEFLTYFQNEAQLEKSRLLSDRFSAERPKGSFSTLEIQRTEQGDSAMYLCASSSGGEQYFGPGTRLTVT.

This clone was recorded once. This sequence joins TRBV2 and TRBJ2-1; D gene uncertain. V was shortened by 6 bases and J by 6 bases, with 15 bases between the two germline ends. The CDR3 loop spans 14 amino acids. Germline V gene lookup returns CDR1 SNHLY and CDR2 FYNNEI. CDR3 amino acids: CASRTSQVANEQFF. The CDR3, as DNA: TGTGCCAGCAGGACAAGCCAAGTGGCCAATGAGCAGTTCTTC.

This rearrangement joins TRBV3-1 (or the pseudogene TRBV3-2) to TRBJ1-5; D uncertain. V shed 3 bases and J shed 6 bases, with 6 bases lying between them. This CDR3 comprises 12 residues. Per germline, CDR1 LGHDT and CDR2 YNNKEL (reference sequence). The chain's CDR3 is CASSQGAQPQHF. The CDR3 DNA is TGTGCCAGCAGCCAGGGAGCTCAGCCCCAGCATTTT.

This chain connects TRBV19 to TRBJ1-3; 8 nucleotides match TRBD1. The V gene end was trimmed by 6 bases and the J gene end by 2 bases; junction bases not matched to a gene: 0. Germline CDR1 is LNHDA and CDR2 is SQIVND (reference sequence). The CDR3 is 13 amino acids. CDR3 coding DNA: TGTGCCAGTAGACAGGGGGCTGGAAACACCATATATTTT. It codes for CASRQGAGNTIYF. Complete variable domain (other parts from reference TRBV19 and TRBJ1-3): DGGITQSPKYLFRKEGQNVTLSCEQNLNHDAMYWYRQDPGQGLRLIYYSQIVNDFQKGDIAEGYSVSREKKESFPLTVTSAQKNPTAFYLCASRQGAGNTIYFGEGSWLTVV.

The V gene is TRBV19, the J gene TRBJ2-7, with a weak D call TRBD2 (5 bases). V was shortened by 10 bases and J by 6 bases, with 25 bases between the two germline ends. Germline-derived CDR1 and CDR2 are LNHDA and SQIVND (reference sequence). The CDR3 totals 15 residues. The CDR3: CATQNEYRGFGEQYF. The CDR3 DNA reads TGTGCCACCCAAAATGAGTATCGGGGTTTTGGCGAGCAGTACTTC.

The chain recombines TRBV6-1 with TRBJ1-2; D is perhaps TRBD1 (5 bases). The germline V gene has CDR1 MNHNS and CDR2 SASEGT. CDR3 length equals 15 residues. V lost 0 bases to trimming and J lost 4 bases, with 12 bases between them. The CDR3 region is CASSEAGEPSYGYTF. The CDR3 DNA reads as TGTGCCAGCAGTGAAGCAGGGGAACCTTCCTATGGCTACACCTTC.

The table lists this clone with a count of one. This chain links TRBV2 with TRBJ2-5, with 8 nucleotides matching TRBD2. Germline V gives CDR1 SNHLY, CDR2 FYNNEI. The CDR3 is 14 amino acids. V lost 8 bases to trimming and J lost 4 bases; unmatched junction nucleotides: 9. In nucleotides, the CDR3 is TGTGCCAGCGCCTGGGGCGGGGGGCGAGAGACCCAGTACTTC. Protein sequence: CASAWGGGRETQYF.

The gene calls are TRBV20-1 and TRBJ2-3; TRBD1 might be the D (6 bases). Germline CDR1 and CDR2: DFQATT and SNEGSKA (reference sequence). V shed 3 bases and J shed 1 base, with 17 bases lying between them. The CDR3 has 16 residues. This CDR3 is CSASSSGAVGTDTQYF. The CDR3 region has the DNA TGCAGTGCTAGTTCGTCAGGGGCGGTAGGCACAGATACGCAGTATTTT.

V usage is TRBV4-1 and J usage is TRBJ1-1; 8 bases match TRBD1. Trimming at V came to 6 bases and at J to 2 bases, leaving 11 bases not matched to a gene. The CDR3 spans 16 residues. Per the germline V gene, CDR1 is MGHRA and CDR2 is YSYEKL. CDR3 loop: CASSQHPTGGNTEAFF. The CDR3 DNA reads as TGCGCCAGCAGTCAACATCCTACAGGGGGAAACACTGAAGCTTTCTTT.

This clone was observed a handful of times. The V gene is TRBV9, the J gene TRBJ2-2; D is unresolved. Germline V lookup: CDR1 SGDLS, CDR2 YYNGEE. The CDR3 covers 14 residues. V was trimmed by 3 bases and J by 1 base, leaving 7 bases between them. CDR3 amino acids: CASSARVNTGELFF. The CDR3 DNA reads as TGTGCCAGCAGCGCACGGGTGAACACCGGGGAGCTGTTTTTT. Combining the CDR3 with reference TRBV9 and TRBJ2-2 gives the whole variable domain DSGVTQTPKHLITATGQRVTLRCSPRSGDLSVYWYQQSLDQGLQFLIQYYNGEERAKGNILERFSAQQFPDLHSELNLSSLELGDSALYFCASSARVNTGELFFGEGSRLTVL.

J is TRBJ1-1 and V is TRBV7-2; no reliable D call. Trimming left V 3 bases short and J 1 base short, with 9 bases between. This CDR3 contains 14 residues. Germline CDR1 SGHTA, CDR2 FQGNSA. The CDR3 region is CASSFMSGNTEAFF. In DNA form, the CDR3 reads TGTGCCAGCAGCTTCATGTCCGGGAACACTGAAGCTTTCTTT.

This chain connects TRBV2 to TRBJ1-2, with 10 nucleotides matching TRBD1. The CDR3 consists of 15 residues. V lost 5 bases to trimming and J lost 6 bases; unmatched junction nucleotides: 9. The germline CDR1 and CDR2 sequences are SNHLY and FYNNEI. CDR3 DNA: TGTGCCAGCAGTTCTCTAGGACAGGGGGACCATGGCTACACCTTC. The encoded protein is CASSSLGQGDHGYTF.